These 8 T cell receptor beta chains share one sample of origin, sequenced in a study of cytomegalovirus exposure and HLA in healthy donors. The PCR ran on 60 Vbeta and 13 Jbeta primers. Data came from immunoSEQ multiplex PCR; TCRdb stores just in-frame clones and leaves some out. The sample consists of more than 85,000 clones, nearly 70% of them appearing once. Sequencing input: PBMCs. The receptors were gathered from a woman between 70 and 85 years old in good health and CMV-seropositive.

This clone was detected only once. The chain joins TRBV12-5 to TRBJ2-3; D possibly corresponds to TRBD2 (6 bases). The ends were cut back, 3 bases at V and 6 bases at J, with 10 bases in the middle. The CDR3 length is 13 residues. CDR1 and CDR2 (germline): LGHNT, FRNRAP. CDR3 protein: CASGFGGGDTQYF. CDR3 bases: TGTGCTAGTGGTTTCGGGGGTGGTGATACGCAGTATTTT.

This rearrangement joins TRBV7-2 to TRBJ1-3, with unresolved D. Germline V gives CDR1 SGHTA, CDR2 FQGNSA. Deletions cut 1 base from V and 0 bases from J, with 16 bases between. The length of the CDR3 is 18 residues. CDR3 DNA: TGTGCCAGCAGCTTAGTTGGAGGCAGACCTCACTCTGGAAACACCATATATTTT. It specifies CASSLVGGRPHSGNTIYF.

The genes are TRBV7-9 and TRBJ1-2, with D tentatively TRBD1 (5 bases). This CDR3 is 13 amino acids long. CDR1 SEHNR and CDR2 FQNEAQ come from the germline V gene (reference sequence). V lost 5 bases to trimming and J lost 5 bases, with 12 bases between them. The CDR3 here is CASSLEGKYGYTF. In DNA, the CDR3 is TGTGCCAGCAGCCTAGAGGGGAAGTATGGCTACACCTTC.

This sequence joins TRBV7-8 and TRBJ1-5, with D possibly TRBD1 on 6 matching bases. Per the germline V gene, CDR1 is SGHVS and CDR2 is FQNEAQ. This CDR3 is built from 14 residues. V lost 4 bases, J lost 4 bases, and 11 bases lay in between. The CDR3 is CASSSDQGNQPQHF. In DNA, the CDR3 is TGTGCCAGCAGCTCGGATCAGGGGAATCAGCCCCAGCATTTT.

This chain connects TRBV7-2 to TRBJ2-2; D is unclear. Germline V gene lookup returns CDR1 SGHTA and CDR2 FQGNSA. The V end was cut by 5 bases, the J end by 4 bases, with 14 bases between. The CDR3 loop spans 15 amino acids. CDR3 nucleotide sequence: TGTGCCAGCAGCCCGCCAAGTTCGAGCACCGGGGAGCTGTTTTTT. Its protein product is CASSPPSSSTGELFF.

The rearrangement links TRBV4-1 to TRBJ1-1; TRBD1 matches at 7 bases. V lost 1 base and J lost 3; bases outside the gene matches: 2. The CDR3 length is 14 residues. The germline V gene has CDR1 MGHRA and CDR2 YSYEKL. The CDR3, as DNA: TGCGCCAGCAGCCAAGTACAGGGGTACACTGAAGCTTTCTTT. It yields the protein CASSQVQGYTEAFF.

This chain joins TRBV4-1 and TRBJ1-1, with D perhaps matching TRBD1 (5 bases). V lost 1 base and J 3 bases, leaving 9 bases between the germline ends. Germline assignment: CDR1 MGHRA and CDR2 YSYEKL. This CDR3 has 14 residues. The DNA for the CDR3 is TGCGCCAGCAGCCAAGTCGACAGAGACACTGAAGCTTTCTTT. The encoded protein is CASSQVDRDTEAFF.

The chain couples TRBV7-2 to TRBJ1-6, with TRBD1 as a possible D gene (6 bases). The CDR3 is 15 residues long. The V gene's germline CDR1 is SGHTA and CDR2 FQGNSA. The germline V and J ends were trimmed by 4 bases and 3 bases, with 10 bases remaining between them. The CDR3 spells CASSSGQIYNSPLHF. CDR3 DNA sequence: TGTGCCAGCAGCTCTGGACAGATCTATAATTCACCCCTCCACTTT.